This TCR beta chain is from a study of naive and memory T cell subsets. Broader study findings: Activation and differentiation may alter RNA-based TCR counts.

The beta constant-region primer was an equimolar mix of two oligonucleotides covering TRBC1 and TRBC2. Nested alpha and beta constant-region primers with the SP2 primer drove four PCR rounds on ligated cDNA. TCRdb passed the UMI-ligation and nested PCR reads through MiXCR, listing each CDR3 protein once. The table includes some 150,000 distinct CDR3 sequences, about 15% detected once. With regard to this clonotype: What it binds is unknown.

Trimming removed 1 base from V and 3 bases from J, with 24 bases in between. This CDR3 spans 18 amino acids. The germline CDR1 and CDR2 sequences are SQVTM and ANQGSEA. The clonotype originates from a human donor in good health. Sequences were obtained from naive CD4+ T cells from blood. The chain joins TRBV29-1 to TRBJ1-1; D perhaps matches TRBD1 (5 bases). In DNA form, the CDR3 reads TGCAGCGTTGAAGGTCCTCCCGAAGTAGGGAAGGGGTACACTGAAGCTTTCTTT. Protein: CSVEGPPEVGKGYTEAFF.